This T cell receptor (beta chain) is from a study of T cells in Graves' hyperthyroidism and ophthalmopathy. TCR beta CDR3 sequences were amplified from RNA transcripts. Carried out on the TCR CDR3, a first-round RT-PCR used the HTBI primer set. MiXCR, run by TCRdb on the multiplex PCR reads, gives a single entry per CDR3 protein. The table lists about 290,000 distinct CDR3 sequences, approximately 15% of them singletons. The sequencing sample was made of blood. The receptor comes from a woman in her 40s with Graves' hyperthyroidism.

CDR3 sequence reads: CASSIVRSGNTIYF. CDR3 nucleotides: TGTGCCAGCAGTATCGTCCGCTCTGGAAACACCATATATTTT. This chain links TRBV6-2 or TRBV6-3 with TRBJ1-3; D is ambiguous. The CDR3 extends over 14 amino acids. The V gene lost 5 bases and the J gene lost 0 bases, with 8 bases spanning the gap. Germline assignment: CDR1 MNHEY and CDR2 SVGEGT.